Listed below are T cell receptor beta chains from one sample, sequenced in a study of blood T cell repertoires in COVID-19. Some clones are missing from TCRdb's copy, which holds only in-frame ones; the method was immunoSEQ multiplex PCR. This table holds about 26,000 clones, about 91% found once. The specimen sequenced was peripheral blood. The origin of the receptors is a human donor in a cohort sampled during active COVID-19. Both conserved end residues are part of each CDR3.

v_call	cdr3_aa
TRBV2	CASSELAGGYNEQFF
TRBV10-3	CAISEEGAGAGEQYF
TRBV5-1	CASSSLAEPYNEQFF
TRBV6-1	CASSEGTSRVSDIQYF
TRBV10-2	CASSATYSNQPQHF
TRBV5-4	CASRPVQRNTEAFF
TRBV2	CASSGGLMETQYF
TRBV5-1	CASSFDGRTHRELFF
TRBV7-8	CASSIQGASNGYTF
TRBV10-1	CASSRQAEQFF